A selection of T cell receptor beta chains follows, all from one sample in a study of human T cells and chemical hapten exposure. TCRdb re-derived calls from the RACE reads in MiXCR, one entry per CDR3 protein. The sample consists of around 130,000 distinct CDR3 sequences, about 9% of them appearing once. Input material: whole blood. These receptors originate from a male donor in good health. Some clones in this sample may be carry-over from other donors' samples. The CDR3 runs from the conserved cysteine through the conserved F or W. D genes are given only for firm matches. Clone size is not always given. Where it is, it says once, few, many or a class for expanded clones.

D: TRBD1; size: .; V: TRBV6-5; J: TRBJ1-1; DNA: TGTGCCAGCAGTTACTTTGACAGGGGGTCCACTGAAGCTTTCTTT; CDR3: CASSYFDRGSTEAFF
D: .; size: .; V: TRBV12-5; J: TRBJ2-1; DNA: TGTGCTAGTGGTTTGGTACCCACCAGGTCCAATGAGCAGTTCTTC; CDR3: CASGLVPTRSNEQFF
D: TRBD2; size: many; V: TRBV18; J: TRBJ2-1; DNA: TGTGCCAGCTCACCACTCCAGCCGGGACTAGCGGGAGTAAAAAATGAGCAGTTCTTC; CDR3: CASSPLQPGLAGVKNEQFF
D: .; size: few; V: TRBV6-5; J: TRBJ2-1; DNA: TGTGCCAGCGGGACACCGGGACTCCCTAATGAGCAGTTCTTC; CDR3: CASGTPGLPNEQFF
D: .; size: many; V: TRBV7-2; J: TRBJ2-1; DNA: TGTGCCAGCAGCTTAGATTTTAATGAGCAGTTCTTC; CDR3: CASSLDFNEQFF
D: .; size: .; V: TRBV2; J: TRBJ1-2; DNA: TGTGCCAGCCGGATGGACGGCTATGGCTACACCTTC; CDR3: CASRMDGYGYTF
D: .; size: .; V: TRBV20-1; J: TRBJ1-4; DNA: TGCAGTGCACTCCCCCCCCGGACGGCCCGCGTGGAACTGTTTTTT; CDR3: CSALPPRTARVELFF
D: TRBD2; size: many; V: TRBV4-1; J: TRBJ2-1; DNA: TGCGCCAGCAGCGGGACTAGCGGGAGTTCGTCCAATGAGCAGTTCTTC; CDR3: CASSGTSGSSSNEQFF
D: .; size: few; V: TRBV20-1; J: TRBJ1-3; DNA: TGCAGTGCTAGAGATCCGAGCTCTGGAAACACCATATATTTT; CDR3: CSARDPSSGNTIYF
D: TRBD2; size: once; V: TRBV14; J: TRBJ2-6; DNA: TGTGCCAGCAGCCACGGGGGGTACAGGATCTCTGGGGCCAACGTCCTGACTTTC; CDR3: CASSHGGYRISGANVLTF
D: .; size: few; V: TRBV5-1; J: TRBJ2-5; DNA: TGCGCCAGCAGCAGGGGAAGGGAGACCCAGTACTTC; CDR3: CASSRGRETQYF
D: TRBD1; size: many; V: TRBV6-4; J: TRBJ1-2; DNA: TGTGCCAGCAGTGAAGGGACAGGGTGGGACTATGGCTACACCTTC; CDR3: CASSEGTGWDYGYTF
D: TRBD2; size: few; V: TRBV7-9; J: TRBJ2-1; DNA: TGTGCCAGCAGCACCCTAGCGGGGCTCTCCTACAATGAGCAGTTCTTC; CDR3: CASSTLAGLSYNEQFF
D: TRBD1; size: few; V: TRBV18; J: TRBJ2-3; DNA: TGTGCCAGCTCTCCGGGACAGGGGGCAGATACGCAGTATTTT; CDR3: CASSPGQGADTQYF
D: TRBD1; size: .; V: TRBV18; J: TRBJ2-1; DNA: TGTGCCAGCTCACGACAGGGGCGCACACCTGGTGAGCAGTTCTTC; CDR3: CASSRQGRTPGEQFF
D: .; size: many; V: TRBV6-6; J: TRBJ1-5; DNA: TGTGCCAGCAGTTACTTAAGGCGAGATCAGCCCCAGCATTTT; CDR3: CASSYLRRDQPQHF
D: TRBD1; size: many; V: TRBV6-1; J: TRBJ1-5; DNA: TGTGCCAGCAGTGAAGAGGACAGGGGGAATCAGCCCCAGCATTTT; CDR3: CASSEEDRGNQPQHF
D: TRBD2; size: many; V: TRBV7-2; J: TRBJ2-1; DNA: TGTGCCAGCAGCCCCCGGCCGTCGGGAGGAGCCGCCTACAATGAGCAGTTCTTC; CDR3: CASSPRPSGGAAYNEQFF
D: TRBD2; size: many; V: TRBV6-5; J: TRBJ2-5; DNA: TGTGCCAGCAGTTACGGCGGGGGGGAACAAGAGACCCAGTACTTC; CDR3: CASSYGGGEQETQYF